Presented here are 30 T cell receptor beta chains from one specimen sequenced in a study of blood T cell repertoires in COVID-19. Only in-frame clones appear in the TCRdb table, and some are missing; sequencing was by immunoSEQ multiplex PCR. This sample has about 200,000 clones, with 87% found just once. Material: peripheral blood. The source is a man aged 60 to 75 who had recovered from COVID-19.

In DNA form, the CDR3 reads TGTGCCACCAGCAGAGGAGCTGAAGCTTTCTTT. Encoded protein: CATSRGAEAFF. This chain joins TRBV15 and TRBJ1-1; D unclear. The V end lost 1 base, the J end lost 6 bases, and 3 bases lay between the germline ends. The CDR3 sequence is 11 residues long. Germline CDR1 LNHNV, CDR2 YYDKDF (reference sequence).

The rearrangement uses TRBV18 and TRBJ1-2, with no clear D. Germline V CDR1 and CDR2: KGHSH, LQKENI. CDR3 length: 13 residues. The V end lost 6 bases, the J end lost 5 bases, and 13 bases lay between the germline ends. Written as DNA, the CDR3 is TGTGCCAGCTCCCCGGATCTCGGGTATGGCTACACCTTC. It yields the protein CASSPDLGYGYTF. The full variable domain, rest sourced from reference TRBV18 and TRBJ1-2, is NAGVMQNPRHLVRRRGQEARLRCSPMKGHSHVYWYRQLPEEGLKFMVYLQKENIIDESGMPKERFSAEFPKEGPSILRIQQVVRGDSAAYFCASSPDLGYGYTFGSGTRLTVV.

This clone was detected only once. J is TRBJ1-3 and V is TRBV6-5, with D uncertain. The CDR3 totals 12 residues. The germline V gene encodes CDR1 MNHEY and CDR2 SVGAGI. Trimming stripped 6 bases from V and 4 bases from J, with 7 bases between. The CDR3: CASSERGNTIYF. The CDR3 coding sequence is TGTGCCAGCAGCGAGCGGGGAAACACCATATATTTT.

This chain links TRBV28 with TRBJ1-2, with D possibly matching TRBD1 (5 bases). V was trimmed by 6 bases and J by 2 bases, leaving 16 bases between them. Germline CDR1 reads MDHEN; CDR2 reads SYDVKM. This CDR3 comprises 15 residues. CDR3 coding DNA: TGTGCCAGCAGCCAACGTCTGGGGGGAAACTATGGCTACACCTTC. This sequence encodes CASSQRLGGNYGYTF.

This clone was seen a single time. CDR3 amino acids: CASSPSGGSTEAFF. CDR3 nucleotide sequence: TGTGCCAGCAGCCCAAGCGGGGGAAGCACTGAAGCTTTCTTT. The rearrangement joins TRBV5-4 to TRBJ1-1, with TRBD1 as a possible D gene (5 bases). The CDR3 spans 14 residues. Germline V gene lookup returns CDR1 SGHNT and CDR2 YYREEE (reference sequence). Trimming took 4 bases from V and 4 from J, leaving 14 bases between them.

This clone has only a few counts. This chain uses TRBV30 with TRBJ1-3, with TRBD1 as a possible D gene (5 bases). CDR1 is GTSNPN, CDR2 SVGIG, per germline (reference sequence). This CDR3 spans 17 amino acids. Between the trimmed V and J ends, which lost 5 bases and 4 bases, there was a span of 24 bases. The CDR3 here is CAWAQERMGGRGNTIYF. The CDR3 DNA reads TGTGCCTGGGCCCAGGAGAGGATGGGGGGTCGAGGAAACACCATATATTTT.

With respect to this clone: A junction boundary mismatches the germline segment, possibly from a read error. The CDR3 loop is CAWKVAGGITGELFF. In nucleotides, the CDR3 is TGTGCTTGGAAGGTAGCGGGGGGTATAACCGGGGAGCTGTTTTTT. The chain carries TRBV30 and TRBJ2-2; 10 bases align to TRBD2. The CDR3 covers 15 residues. Germline V CDR1 and CDR2: GTSNPN, SVGIG (reference sequence).

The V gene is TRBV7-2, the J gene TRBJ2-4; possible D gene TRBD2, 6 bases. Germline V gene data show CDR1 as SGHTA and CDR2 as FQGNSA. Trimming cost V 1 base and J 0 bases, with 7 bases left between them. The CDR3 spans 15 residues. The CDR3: CASSLGGAAKNIQYF. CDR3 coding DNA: TGTGCCAGCAGCTTAGGCGGGGCAGCCAAAAACATTCAGTACTTC.

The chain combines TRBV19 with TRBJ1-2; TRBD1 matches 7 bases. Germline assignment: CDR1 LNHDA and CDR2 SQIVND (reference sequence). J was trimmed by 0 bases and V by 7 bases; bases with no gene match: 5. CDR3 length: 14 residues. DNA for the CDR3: TGTGCCAGTACTCGGGACAGAACTAACTATGGCTACACCTTC. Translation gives CASTRDRTNYGYTF.

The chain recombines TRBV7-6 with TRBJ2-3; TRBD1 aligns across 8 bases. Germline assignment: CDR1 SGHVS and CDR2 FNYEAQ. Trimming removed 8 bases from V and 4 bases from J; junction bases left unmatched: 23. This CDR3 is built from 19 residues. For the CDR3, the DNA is TGTGCCAGCTCCGGGGGTCCAACCGGCGACAGGGGTGGCGCAGATACGCAGTATTTT. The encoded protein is CASSGGPTGDRGGADTQYF.

CDR3 nucleotides: TGTGCCATCAGTGAGAATACAGGGGCAGGGGAGACCCAGTACTTC. Translated: CAISENTGAGETQYF. The rearrangement links TRBV10-3 to TRBJ2-5; 7 positions match TRBD1. CDR1 and CDR2 from the germline V gene are ENHRY and SYGVKD. V was pared by 2 bases and J by 5 bases, with 8 bases of the junction left unmatched. The CDR3 totals 15 residues.

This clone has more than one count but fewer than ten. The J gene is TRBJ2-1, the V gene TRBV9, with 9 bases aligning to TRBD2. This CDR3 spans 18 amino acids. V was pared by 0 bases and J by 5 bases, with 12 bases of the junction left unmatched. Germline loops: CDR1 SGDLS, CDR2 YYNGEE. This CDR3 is CASSVGFAGGRGDNEQFF. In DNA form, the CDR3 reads TGTGCCAGCAGCGTAGGTTTTGCGGGCGGGAGGGGAGACAATGAGCAGTTCTTC.

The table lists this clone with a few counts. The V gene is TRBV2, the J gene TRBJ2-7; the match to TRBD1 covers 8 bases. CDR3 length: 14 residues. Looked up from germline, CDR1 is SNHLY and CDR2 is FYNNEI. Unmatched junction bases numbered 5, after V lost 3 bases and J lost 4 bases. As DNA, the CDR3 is TGTGCCAGCAGTGATGGACAGGGAAGGTACGAGCAGTACTTC. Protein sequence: CASSDGQGRYEQYF. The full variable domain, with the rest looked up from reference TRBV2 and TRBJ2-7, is EPEVTQTPSHQVTQMGQEVILRCVPISNHLYFYWYRQILGQKVEFLVSFYNNEISEKSEIFDDQFSVERPDGSNFTLKIRSTKLEDSAMYFCASSDGQGRYEQYFGPGTRLTVT.

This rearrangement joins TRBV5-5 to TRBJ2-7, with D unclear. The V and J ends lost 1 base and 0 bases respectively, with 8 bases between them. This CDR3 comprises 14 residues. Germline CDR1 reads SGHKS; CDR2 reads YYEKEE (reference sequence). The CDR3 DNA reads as TGTGCCAGCAGCTTGTCGCCGAGCTCCTACGAGCAGTACTTC. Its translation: CASSLSPSSYEQYF.

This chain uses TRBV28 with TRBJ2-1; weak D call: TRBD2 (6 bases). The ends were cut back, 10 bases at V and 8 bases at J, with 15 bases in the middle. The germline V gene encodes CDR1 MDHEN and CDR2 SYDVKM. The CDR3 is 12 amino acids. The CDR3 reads CATNGGGYEQFF. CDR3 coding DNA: TGTGCCACCAATGGGGGAGGCTATGAGCAGTTCTTC.

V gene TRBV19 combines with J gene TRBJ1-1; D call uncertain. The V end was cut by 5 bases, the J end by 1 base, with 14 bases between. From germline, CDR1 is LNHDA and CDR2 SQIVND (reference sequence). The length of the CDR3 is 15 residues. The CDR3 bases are TGTGCCAGTAGTCCCCGAAGGTCAGGGAACACTGAAGCTTTCTTT. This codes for CASSPRRSGNTEAFF.

The CDR3 reads CASSQDPGGHKYF. The DNA of the CDR3 is TGTGCCAGCAGCCAAGACCCGGGGGGCCATAAGTACTTC. This chain connects TRBV14 to TRBJ2-7, with D perhaps TRBD2 (7 bases). Looked up from germline, CDR1 is SGHDN and CDR2 is FVKESK. The CDR3 is 13 residues long. V was trimmed by 0 bases and J by 11 bases, leaving 14 bases between them. Variable domain in full (rest from reference TRBV14 and TRBJ2-7): EAGVTQFPSHSVIEKGQTVTLRCDPISGHDNLYWYRRVMGKEIKFLLHFVKESKQDESGMPNNRFLAERTGGTYSTLKVQPAELEDSGVYFCASSQDPGGHKYFGPGTRLTVT.

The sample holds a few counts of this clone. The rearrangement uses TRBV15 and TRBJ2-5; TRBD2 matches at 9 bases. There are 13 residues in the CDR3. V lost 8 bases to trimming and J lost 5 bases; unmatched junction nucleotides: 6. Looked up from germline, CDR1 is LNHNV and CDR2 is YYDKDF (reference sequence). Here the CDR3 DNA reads TGTGCCACCGAAGCGGGAGGCAGGGAGACCCAGTACTTC. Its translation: CATEAGGRETQYF.

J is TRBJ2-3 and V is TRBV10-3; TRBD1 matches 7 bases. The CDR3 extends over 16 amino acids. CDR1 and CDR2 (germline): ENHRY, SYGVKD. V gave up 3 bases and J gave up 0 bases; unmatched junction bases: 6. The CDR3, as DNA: TGTGCCATCAGTGACCGGGACAGAAGTAGCACAGATACGCAGTATTTT. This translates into CAISDRDRSSTDTQYF.

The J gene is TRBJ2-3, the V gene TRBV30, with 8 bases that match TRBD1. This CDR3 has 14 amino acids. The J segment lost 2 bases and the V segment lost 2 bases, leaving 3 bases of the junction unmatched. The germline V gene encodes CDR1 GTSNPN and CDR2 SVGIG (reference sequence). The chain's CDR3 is CAWSRTGSTDTQYF. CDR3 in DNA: TGTGCCTGGAGTAGGACAGGGTCCACAGATACGCAGTATTTT.

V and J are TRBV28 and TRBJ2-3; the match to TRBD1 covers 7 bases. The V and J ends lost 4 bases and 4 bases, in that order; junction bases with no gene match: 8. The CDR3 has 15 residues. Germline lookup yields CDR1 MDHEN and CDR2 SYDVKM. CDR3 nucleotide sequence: TGTGCCAGCAGTTCCATCGACAGGGATGCAGATACGCAGTATTTT. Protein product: CASSSIDRDADTQYF.

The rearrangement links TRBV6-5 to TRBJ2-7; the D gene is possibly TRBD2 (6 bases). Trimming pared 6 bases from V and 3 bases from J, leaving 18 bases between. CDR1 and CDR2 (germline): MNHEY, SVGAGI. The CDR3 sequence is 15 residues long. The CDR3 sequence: CASSQVPGVDYEQYF. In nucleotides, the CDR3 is TGTGCCAGCAGCCAGGTCCCGGGGGTAGACTACGAGCAGTACTTC.

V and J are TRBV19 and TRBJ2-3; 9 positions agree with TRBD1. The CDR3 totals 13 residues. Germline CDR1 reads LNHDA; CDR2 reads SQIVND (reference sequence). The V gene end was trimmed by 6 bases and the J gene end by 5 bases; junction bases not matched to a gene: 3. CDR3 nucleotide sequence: TGTGCCAGTAGCGACAGGGGGGGAGATACGCAGTATTTT. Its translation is CASSDRGGDTQYF.

The CDR3 sequence: CATKGVYTGELFF. CDR3 nucleotides: TGTGCCACAAAGGGGGTTTACACCGGGGAGCTGTTTTTT. The rearrangement joins TRBV6-5 to TRBJ2-2; D is possibly TRBD1 (6 bases). This CDR3 spans 13 amino acids. With 10 bases removed from V and 3 bases from J, the gap between germline ends came to 12 bases. The germline CDR1 and CDR2 sequences are MNHEY and SVGAGI.

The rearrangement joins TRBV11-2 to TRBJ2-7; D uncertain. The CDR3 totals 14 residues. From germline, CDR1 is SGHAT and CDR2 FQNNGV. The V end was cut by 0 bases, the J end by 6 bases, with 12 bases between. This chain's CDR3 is CASSLDNLSGEQYF. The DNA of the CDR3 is TGTGCCAGCAGCTTAGATAACTTAAGTGGCGAGCAGTACTTC. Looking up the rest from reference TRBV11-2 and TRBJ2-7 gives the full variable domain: EAGVAQSPRYKIIEKRQSVAFWCNPISGHATLYWYQQILGQGPKLLIQFQNNGVVDDSQLPKDRFSAERLKGVDSTLKIQPAKLEDSAVYLCASSLDNLSGEQYFGPGTRLTVT.

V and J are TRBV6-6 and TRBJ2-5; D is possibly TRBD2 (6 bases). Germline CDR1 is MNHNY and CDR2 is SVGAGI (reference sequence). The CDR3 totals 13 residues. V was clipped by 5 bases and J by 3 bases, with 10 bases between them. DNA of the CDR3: TGTGCCAGCAGTCGGAGGGCAGAAGAGACCCAGTACTTC. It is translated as CASSRRAEETQYF.

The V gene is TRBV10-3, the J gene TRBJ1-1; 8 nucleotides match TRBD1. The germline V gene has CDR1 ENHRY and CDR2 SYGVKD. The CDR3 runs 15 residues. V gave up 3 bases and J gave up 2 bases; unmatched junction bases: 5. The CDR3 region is CAISDRGLVNTEAFF. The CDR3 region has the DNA TGTGCCATCAGTGACAGGGGGCTGGTTAACACTGAAGCTTTCTTT.

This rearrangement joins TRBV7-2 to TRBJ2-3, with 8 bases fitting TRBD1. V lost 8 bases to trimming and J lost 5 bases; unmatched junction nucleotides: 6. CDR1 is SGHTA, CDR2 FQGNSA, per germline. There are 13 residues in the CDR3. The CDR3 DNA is TGTGCCAGCCTCTTACAGGGGGGAGATACGCAGTATTTT. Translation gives CASLLQGGDTQYF.

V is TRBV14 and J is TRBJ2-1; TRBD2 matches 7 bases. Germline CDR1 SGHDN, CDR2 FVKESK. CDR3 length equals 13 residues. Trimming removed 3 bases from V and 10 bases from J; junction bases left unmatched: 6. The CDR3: CASSQFVSGEQFF. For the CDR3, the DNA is TGTGCCAGCAGCCAGTTCGTTAGCGGGGAGCAGTTCTTC.

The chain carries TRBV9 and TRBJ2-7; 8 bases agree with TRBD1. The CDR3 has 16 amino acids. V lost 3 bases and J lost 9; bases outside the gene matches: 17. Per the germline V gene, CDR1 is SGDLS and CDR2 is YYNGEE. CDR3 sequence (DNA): TGTGCCAGCAGCGCGTCCCAGGGGGCGCTGGGTGTAGGGCAGTACTTC. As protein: CASSASQGALGVGQYF.